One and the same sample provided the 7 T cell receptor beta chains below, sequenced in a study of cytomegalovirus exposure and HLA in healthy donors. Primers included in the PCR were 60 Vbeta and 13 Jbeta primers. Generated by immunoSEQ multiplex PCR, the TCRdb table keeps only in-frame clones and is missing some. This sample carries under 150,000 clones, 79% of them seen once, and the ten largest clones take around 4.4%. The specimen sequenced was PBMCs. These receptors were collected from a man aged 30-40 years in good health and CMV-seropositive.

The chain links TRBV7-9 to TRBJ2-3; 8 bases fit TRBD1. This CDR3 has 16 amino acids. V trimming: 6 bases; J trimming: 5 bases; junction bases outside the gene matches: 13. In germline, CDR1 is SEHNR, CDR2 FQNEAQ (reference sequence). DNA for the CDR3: TGTGCCAGCAGGCGCGCCCCAGGGGGCGGGCAAGATACGCAGTATTTT. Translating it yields CASRRAPGGGQDTQYF.

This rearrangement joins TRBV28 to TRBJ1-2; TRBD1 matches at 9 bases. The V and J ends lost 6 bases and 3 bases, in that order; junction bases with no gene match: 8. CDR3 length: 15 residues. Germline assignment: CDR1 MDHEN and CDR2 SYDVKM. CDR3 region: CASSPTRTGDYGYTF. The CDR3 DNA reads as TGTGCCAGCAGCCCCACCCGGACAGGGGACTATGGCTACACCTTC.

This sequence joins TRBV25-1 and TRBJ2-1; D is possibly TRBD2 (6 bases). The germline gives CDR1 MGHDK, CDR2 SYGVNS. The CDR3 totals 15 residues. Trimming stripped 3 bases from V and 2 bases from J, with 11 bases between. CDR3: CASSEGGSPYNEQFF. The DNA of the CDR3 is TGTGCCAGCAGTGAGGGGGGTAGCCCCTACAATGAGCAGTTCTTC.

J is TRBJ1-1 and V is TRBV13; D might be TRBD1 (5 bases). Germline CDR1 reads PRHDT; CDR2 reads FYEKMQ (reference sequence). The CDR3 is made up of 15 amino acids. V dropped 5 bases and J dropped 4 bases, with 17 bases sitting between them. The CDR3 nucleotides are TGTGCCAGCAGCCCAGCAGGGTCCCCGGGCACTGAAGCTTTCTTT. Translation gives CASSPAGSPGTEAFF.

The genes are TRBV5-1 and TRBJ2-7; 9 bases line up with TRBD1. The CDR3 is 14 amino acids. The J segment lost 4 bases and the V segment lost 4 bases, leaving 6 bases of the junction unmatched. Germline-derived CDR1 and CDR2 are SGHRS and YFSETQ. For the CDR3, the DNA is TGCGCCAGCAGCCCGGACAGGGGAGAGTACGAGCAGTACTTC. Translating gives CASSPDRGEYEQYF.

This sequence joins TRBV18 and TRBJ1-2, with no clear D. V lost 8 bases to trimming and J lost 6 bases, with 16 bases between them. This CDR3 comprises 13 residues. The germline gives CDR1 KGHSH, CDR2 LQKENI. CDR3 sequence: CASQAITGNGYTF. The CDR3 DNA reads TGTGCCAGCCAAGCTATCACGGGGAATGGCTACACCTTC.

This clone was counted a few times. The CDR3 DNA follows: TGTGCCAGCAGCCAAGAGGGTCGATACGAGCAGTACTTC. It translates to CASSQEGRYEQYF. The chain recombines TRBV11-3 with TRBJ2-7; D is possibly TRBD2 (5 bases). V lost 5 bases and J lost 4, with 12 bases in between. This CDR3 contains 13 residues. The germline CDR1 and CDR2 sequences are SGHNT and YENEEA.